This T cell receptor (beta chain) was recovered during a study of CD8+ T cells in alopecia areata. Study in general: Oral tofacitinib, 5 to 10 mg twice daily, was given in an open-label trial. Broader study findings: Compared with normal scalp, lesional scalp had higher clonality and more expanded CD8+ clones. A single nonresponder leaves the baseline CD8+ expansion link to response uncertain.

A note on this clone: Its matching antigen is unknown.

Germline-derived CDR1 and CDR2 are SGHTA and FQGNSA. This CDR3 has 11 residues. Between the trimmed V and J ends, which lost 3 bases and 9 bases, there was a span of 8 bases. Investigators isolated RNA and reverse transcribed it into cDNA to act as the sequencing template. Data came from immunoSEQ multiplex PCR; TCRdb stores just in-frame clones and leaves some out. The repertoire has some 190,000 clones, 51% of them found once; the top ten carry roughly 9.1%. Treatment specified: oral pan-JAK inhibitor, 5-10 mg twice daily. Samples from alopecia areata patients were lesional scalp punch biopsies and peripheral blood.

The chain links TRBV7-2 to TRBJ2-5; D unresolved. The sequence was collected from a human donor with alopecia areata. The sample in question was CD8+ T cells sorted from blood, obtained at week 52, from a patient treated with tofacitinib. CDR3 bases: TGTGCCAGCAGCTTGGACGCGGCCCAGTACTTC. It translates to CASSLDAAQYF.